What follows are 21 T cell receptor beta chains derived from one specimen sequenced in a study of Ad26.COV2.S vaccination and SARS-CoV-2 variants. This sample's treatment: about 20 received Ad26.COV2.S at low or high dose, single or two shots; about 5 received placebo; per-sample allocation not given. The investigators took samples on day 63 after the first vaccine or placebo injection. The assay was immunoSEQ multiplex PCR, and TCRdb's table has in-frame clones only and misses some. The data show some 640,000 clones, 89% seen once. The sample was peripheral blood, taken in a trial of Ad26.COV2.S vaccine versus placebo. These receptor sequences come from a person between 18 and 65 years old who received the Ad26.COV2.S COVID-19 vaccine or a placebo.

The V and J genes are TRBV3-1 (or the pseudogene TRBV3-2) and TRBJ2-7, with D hard to call. In germline, CDR1 is LGHDT, CDR2 YNNKEL (reference sequence). This CDR3 contains 15 residues. V dropped 0 bases and J dropped 2 bases, with 11 bases sitting between them. CDR3 loop: CASSQEGQSAYEQYF. For the CDR3, the DNA is TGTGCCAGCAGCCAAGAAGGGCAGTCAGCCTACGAGCAGTACTTC.

Worth noting for this clone: Additional DNA sequences in this sample encode the identical CDR3. V gene TRBV18 combines with J gene TRBJ2-2, with 8 bases matching TRBD1. V was pared by 3 bases and J by 5 bases, with 5 bases of the junction left unmatched. In germline, CDR1 is KGHSH, CDR2 LQKENI. This CDR3 spans 15 amino acids. The CDR3 sequence is CASSPGQGRTGELFF. The CDR3 nucleotides read TGTGCCAGCTCACCTGGACAGGGTAGAACCGGGGAGCTGTTTTTT.

The rearrangement uses TRBV11-1 and TRBJ2-3, with 7 bases identical to TRBD2. J lost 4 bases, V lost 5 bases, and 9 bases had no gene match. CDR3 length: 15 amino acids. In germline, CDR1 is SGHAT, CDR2 FQDESV (reference sequence). CDR3 nucleotides: TGTGCCAGCAGCGCACGCGGGACTACTGCAGATACGCAGTATTTT. It is translated as CASSARGTTADTQYF.

Comment on this clone: The same CDR3 can be traced to other DNA sequences in this sample. Here the CDR3 DNA reads TGTGCCTGGAGTGGCAGCACAGATACGCAGTATTTT. Amino acid sequence: CAWSGSTDTQYF. This chain uses TRBV30 with TRBJ2-3; D gene unclear. The CDR3 totals 12 residues. Trimming left V 1 base short and J 0 bases short, with 2 bases between. The germline CDR1 and CDR2 sequences are GTSNPN and SVGIG (reference sequence).

The chain is built from TRBV25-1 and TRBJ2-7; D uncertain. The germline CDR1 and CDR2 sequences are MGHDK and SYGVNS. This CDR3 is built from 14 residues. V was clipped by 5 bases and J by 6 bases, with 17 bases between them. CDR3 bases: TGTGCCAGCAGTCTAACAGCGTCCTGGGCCGAGCAGTACTTC. Residues: CASSLTASWAEQYF.

The rearrangement links TRBV5-1 to TRBJ2-5; TRBD1 agrees at 8 bases. The CDR3 length is 15 residues. V lost 6 bases and J lost 2; bases outside the gene matches: 9. The germline CDR1 and CDR2 sequences are SGHRS and YFSETQ. The CDR3 spells CASTRDRGDQETQYF. The CDR3 DNA reads as TGCGCCAGCACTCGAGACAGGGGCGATCAAGAGACCCAGTACTTC.

The chain uses TRBV10-3 and TRBJ1-1; D ambiguous. Between the trimmed V and J ends, which lost 7 bases and 2 bases, there was a span of 14 bases. Germline V CDR1 and CDR2: ENHRY, SYGVKD. The CDR3 has 14 amino acids. This CDR3 is CAITERTGNTEAFF. The CDR3 DNA is TGTGCCATCACTGAAAGGACGGGTAACACTGAAGCTTTCTTT.

Notes on this clone: In the same sample, other DNA sequences code for this CDR3. This chain joins TRBV7-9 and TRBJ2-3, with D perhaps TRBD1 or TRBD2 (5 bases each). Germline V gene sequence: CDR1 SEHNR, CDR2 FQNEAQ (reference sequence). The CDR3 is made up of 13 amino acids. The ends were cut back, 5 bases at V and 3 bases at J, with 9 bases in the middle. The CDR3 is CASSGTATDTQYF. CDR3 sequence (DNA): TGTGCCAGCAGCGGGACCGCAACAGATACGCAGTATTTT.

The chain links TRBV5-1 to TRBJ2-2, with 9 bases lining up with TRBD1. The V and J ends lost 4 bases and 6 bases, in that order; junction bases with no gene match: 7. Germline V CDR1 and CDR2: SGHRS, YFSETQ. The CDR3 runs 15 residues. The CDR3 loop reads CASSPGQGVAGELFF. The CDR3 coding sequence is TGCGCCAGCAGCCCGGGACAGGGCGTAGCCGGGGAGCTGTTTTTT.

The V and J genes are TRBV2 and TRBJ2-5; 9 bases are a match to TRBD1. Germline V gene lookup returns CDR1 SNHLY and CDR2 FYNNEI. The length of the CDR3 is 16 residues. V was clipped by 8 bases and J by 5 bases; unmatched bases: 15. The CDR3 coding sequence is TGTGCCAGCCTCCGAGGGGGACAGGGTGGCGGGGAGACCCAGTACTTC. Translating it yields CASLRGGQGGGETQYF.

The chain uses TRBV29-1 and TRBJ2-5; D remains unclear. Germline V CDR1 and CDR2: SQVTM, ANQGSEA. CDR3 size: 11 residues. V lost 4 bases to trimming and J lost 5 bases, with 8 bases between them. The CDR3 nucleotides are TGCAGCGTTGTCCGGGTGGAGACCCAGTACTTC. Encoded protein: CSVVRVETQYF.

The CDR3, as DNA: TGTGCCAGCTCACCACCGAGTCCCGGGACTAGCGGGAGGGCCGGTGATACGCAGTATTTT. This translates into CASSPPSPGTSGRAGDTQYF. The V call is TRBV18, the J call TRBJ2-3; the match to TRBD2 covers 16 bases. V was pared by 0 bases and J by 6 bases, with 12 bases of the junction left unmatched. The CDR3 sequence is 20 residues long. Germline CDR1 and CDR2: KGHSH and LQKENI.

CDR3 amino acids: CAWNTGPLYNEQFF. The CDR3 region has the DNA TGTGCCTGGAATACAGGGCCCCTCTACAATGAGCAGTTCTTC. This chain uses TRBV30 with TRBJ2-1; tentative D call: TRBD1 (6 bases). The CDR3 is made up of 14 amino acids. Looked up from germline, CDR1 is GTSNPN and CDR2 is SVGIG (reference sequence). V was clipped by 4 bases and J by 3 bases, with 13 bases between them.

This clone occurred once. This chain connects TRBV19 to TRBJ1-4; D unresolved. CDR1 is LNHDA and CDR2 is SQIVND in the germline V gene (reference sequence). Trimming shortened V by 5 bases and J by 0 bases, and 10 bases separated the two germline ends. CDR3 size: 15 residues. The CDR3 region is CASSGPGATNEKLFF. Written as DNA, the CDR3 is TGTGCCAGTAGTGGCCCAGGAGCAACTAATGAAAAACTGTTTTTT. Full variable domain (rest looked up from reference TRBV19 and TRBJ1-4): DGGITQSPKYLFRKEGQNVTLSCEQNLNHDAMYWYRQDPGQGLRLIYYSQIVNDFQKGDIAEGYSVSREKKESFPLTVTSAQKNPTAFYLCASSGPGATNEKLFFGSGTQLSVL.

J is TRBJ1-5 and V is TRBV30; the D gene is possibly TRBD1 (5 bases). The CDR3 has 17 amino acids. V lost 0 bases and J lost 6, with 21 bases in between. CDR1 and CDR2 (germline): GTSNPN, SVGIG (reference sequence). CDR3 sequence reads: CAWSVKGRGRSGQPQHF. The CDR3 nucleotides are TGTGCCTGGAGTGTCAAGGGGAGGGGACGTTCGGGTCAGCCCCAGCATTTT.

The V and J genes are TRBV7-6 and TRBJ1-1; TRBD1 matches at 7 bases. The CDR3 spans 14 residues. The germline gives CDR1 SGHVS, CDR2 FNYEAQ. Trimming took 5 bases from V and 6 from J; bases not matched to a gene: 9. This CDR3 is CASSKRTGRAEAFF. The DNA of the CDR3 is TGTGCCAGCAGCAAAAGGACAGGCCGGGCTGAAGCTTTCTTT. Looking up the rest from reference TRBV7-6 and TRBJ1-1 gives the full variable domain: GAGVSQSPRYKVTKRGQDVALRCDPISGHVSLYWYRQALGQGPEFLTYFNYEAQQDKSGLPNDRFSAERPEGSISTLTIQRTEQRDSAMYRCASSKRTGRAEAFFGQGTRLTVV.

The chain couples TRBV29-1 to TRBJ2-1; the D is unclear. This CDR3 comprises 11 residues. Germline CDR1 and CDR2: SQVTM and ANQGSEA. V was trimmed by 5 bases and J by 5 bases, leaving 7 bases between them. The CDR3 spells CSVRVNNEQFF. The CDR3 bases are TGCAGCGTTAGAGTGAACAATGAGCAGTTCTTC.

The chain joins TRBV3-1 (or the pseudogene TRBV3-2) to TRBJ2-7; tentatively, D is TRBD2 (5 bases). Trimming took 6 bases from V and 2 from J, leaving 8 bases between them. Germline values: CDR1 LGHDT, CDR2 YNNKEL (reference sequence). This CDR3 is 12 amino acids long. As DNA, the CDR3 is TGTGCCAGCAGGGACGGGGCCTACGAGCAGTACTTC. It translates to CASRDGAYEQYF.

J is TRBJ1-2 and V is TRBV27, with D tentatively TRBD1 (6 bases). Trimming removed 4 bases at V and 4 bases at J, with 16 bases between. CDR1 and CDR2 (germline): MNHEY, SMNVEV (reference sequence). The CDR3 has 15 residues. CDR3: CASSSESGTPYGYTF. CDR3 bases: TGTGCCAGCAGTTCCGAATCCGGGACACCCTATGGCTACACCTTC.

The chain has TRBV14 and TRBJ2-1; tentative D call: TRBD1 (5 bases). Germline-derived CDR1 and CDR2 are SGHDN and FVKESK. V lost 0 bases and J 0 bases, leaving 18 bases between the germline ends. The CDR3 spans 19 residues. The CDR3 here is CASSQEGRGAWSSYNEQFF. In DNA form, the CDR3 reads TGTGCCAGCAGCCAAGAAGGTAGGGGCGCTTGGAGCTCCTACAATGAGCAGTTCTTC.

The rearrangement joins TRBV3-1 (or the pseudogene TRBV3-2) to TRBJ1-5; 9 nucleotides match TRBD1. In germline, CDR1 is LGHDT, CDR2 YNNKEL (reference sequence). The J segment lost 6 bases and the V segment lost 4 bases, leaving 7 bases of the junction unmatched. This CDR3 is built from 15 residues. The CDR3 sequence: CASSRTGAFPQPQHF. CDR3 DNA: TGTGCCAGCAGCCGGACAGGGGCGTTTCCTCAGCCCCAGCATTTT.